Listed here are 17 T cell receptor beta chains from one sample, sequenced in a study of shared clonotypes between healthy human individuals. Generated by immunoSEQ multiplex PCR, the TCRdb table keeps only in-frame clones and is missing some. Among 560,000 or so clones, 95% to 96% were seen once, and the ten largest hold roughly 0.1%. CD45RO-negative cells were positively selected for CCR7, leaving out terminally differentiated effector memory CD45RA+ cells. What was sequenced was naive CD8+ T cells sorted from blood. Receptors originate from a woman aged 25 to 39 in good health.

The rearrangement links TRBV5-1 to TRBJ1-3; D unresolved. CDR1 is SGHRS, CDR2 YFSETQ, per germline. V was clipped by 3 bases and J by 5 bases, with 12 bases between them. The CDR3 extends over 14 amino acids. CDR3 DNA: TGCGCCAGCAGCTCCACAAGCACCCGAAACACCATATATTTT. Amino acids: CASSSTSTRNTIYF.

V gene TRBV19 combines with J gene TRBJ2-2; weak D call: TRBD2 (6 bases). This CDR3 region has 15 residues. V was pared by 2 bases and J by 3 bases, with 10 bases between. Germline loops: CDR1 LNHDA, CDR2 SQIVND (reference sequence). The CDR3 protein is CASSIREKYTGELFF. The DNA of the CDR3 is TGTGCCAGTAGTATACGGGAGAAATACACCGGGGAGCTGTTTTTT.

V gene TRBV25-1 combines with J gene TRBJ1-2; possible D gene TRBD1, 5 bases. V was clipped by 3 bases and J by 8 bases, with 16 bases between them. CDR1 is MGHDK and CDR2 is SYGVNS in the germline V gene. CDR3 length: 14 amino acids. The DNA for the CDR3 is TGTGCCAGCAGTGACGTTCGGACACTGGAAGGCTACACCTTC. Translated, it gives CASSDVRTLEGYTF.

This clone was observed a few times. CDR3 residues: CASGISMNTEAFF. The CDR3 nucleotides read TGTGCCAGCGGAATTTCTATGAACACTGAAGCTTTCTTT. The chain links TRBV27 to TRBJ1-1, with D hard to call. Trimming took off 8 bases at V and 0 bases at J, with 10 bases between the two ends. CDR3 size: 13 residues. Per the germline V gene, CDR1 is MNHEY and CDR2 is SMNVEV (reference sequence).

The chain carries TRBV5-8 and TRBJ2-7; maybe TRBD1 (7 bases). CDR1 SGHTS and CDR2 YDEGEE come from the germline V gene. Trimming shortened V by 5 bases and J by 3 bases, and 21 bases separated the two germline ends. This CDR3 has 16 amino acids. The CDR3 is CASRMGGQEGFYEQYF. The CDR3 DNA sequence: TGTGCCAGCAGGATGGGAGGACAGGAGGGATTCTACGAGCAGTACTTC.

The chain uses TRBV28 and TRBJ2-7, with a weak D call TRBD1 (7 bases). V lost 5 bases and J 2 bases, leaving 16 bases between the germline ends. Germline CDR1 reads MDHEN; CDR2 reads SYDVKM. The CDR3 contains 15 residues. The chain's CDR3 is CASSPPGGLPYEQYF. The CDR3 DNA reads TGTGCCAGCAGTCCCCCAGGGGGACTTCCCTACGAGCAGTACTTC.

The chain links TRBV14 to TRBJ1-2; D is possibly TRBD1 (5 bases). Trimming stripped 1 base from V and 0 bases from J, with 15 bases between. CDR3 length: 17 residues. Germline values: CDR1 SGHDN, CDR2 FVKESK. In nucleotides, the CDR3 is TGTGCCAGCAGCCAAGCTCCAGGGAGTGAGGCTAACTATGGCTACACCTTC. It yields the protein CASSQAPGSEANYGYTF.

This chain connects TRBV7-9 to TRBJ1-4; 11 bases fit TRBD1. Germline V gives CDR1 SEHNR, CDR2 FQNEAQ (reference sequence). The length of the CDR3 is 17 residues. V lost 3 bases to trimming and J lost 1 base; unmatched junction nucleotides: 4. This CDR3 is CASSFWTGGVTNEKLFF. The DNA for the CDR3 is TGTGCCAGCAGCTTTTGGACAGGGGGCGTAACTAATGAAAAACTGTTTTTT.

The chain carries TRBV29-1 and TRBJ2-1, with D possibly TRBD1 on 5 matching bases. V dropped 3 bases and J dropped 3 bases, with 9 bases sitting between them. The CDR3 totals 13 residues. Germline CDR1 and CDR2: SQVTM and ANQGSEA. The DNA for the CDR3 is TGCAGCGTTGACATAGGGGACTACAATGAGCAGTTCTTC. Translating it yields CSVDIGDYNEQFF.

The rearrangement links TRBV29-1 to TRBJ2-7; TRBD2 matches at 9 bases. Germline V CDR1 and CDR2: SQVTM, ANQGSEA. Trimming removed 1 base from V and 4 bases from J; junction bases left unmatched: 8. The CDR3 runs to 15 residues. The CDR3 DNA sequence: TGCAGCGTTGAAGGGGCCGGGCGGGAGGGGTACGAGCAGTACTTC. It codes for CSVEGAGREGYEQYF.

The genes are TRBV27 and TRBJ2-3; unclear D gene. Germline V gene data show CDR1 as MNHEY and CDR2 as SMNVEV (reference sequence). V was trimmed by 0 bases and J by 2 bases, leaving 6 bases between them. The CDR3 totals 14 residues. CDR3 amino acids: CASSLSGYTDTQYF. The CDR3 DNA is TGTGCCAGCAGTTTATCAGGGTACACAGATACGCAGTATTTT.

The chain is built from TRBV19 and TRBJ1-3; D unclear. V lost 4 bases and J lost 2, with 12 bases in between. The V gene's germline CDR1 is LNHDA and CDR2 SQIVND (reference sequence). The CDR3 has 15 residues. The CDR3 sequence: CASSTGRAPGNTIYF. The DNA for the CDR3 is TGTGCCAGTAGTACAGGACGGGCCCCTGGAAACACCATATATTTT. The full variable domain, rest sourced from reference TRBV19 and TRBJ1-3, is DGGITQSPKYLFRKEGQNVTLSCEQNLNHDAMYWYRQDPGQGLRLIYYSQIVNDFQKGDIAEGYSVSREKKESFPLTVTSAQKNPTAFYLCASSTGRAPGNTIYFGEGSWLTVV.

This clone was observed a single time. One end of the junction does not line up with germline, which may come from a read error. The J gene is TRBJ1-5, the V gene TRBV19; 9 nucleotides agree with TRBD1. CDR3 length equals 17 residues. Per the germline V gene, CDR1 is LNHDA and CDR2 is SQIVND (reference sequence). This chain's CDR3 is CASSLELGQGKDQPQHF. The DNA for the CDR3 is TGTGCCAGTAGTCTAGAACTCGGACAGGGGAAGGATCAGCCCCAGCATTTT.

This clone was seen only once. The chain joins TRBV19 to TRBJ1-5, with D possibly TRBD1 on 6 matching bases. Per the germline V gene, CDR1 is LNHDA and CDR2 is SQIVND (reference sequence). V was clipped by 3 bases and J by 7 bases, with 10 bases between them. This CDR3 region has 13 residues. CDR3 loop: CASSIGGGQPQHF. The CDR3 DNA is TGTGCCAGTAGTATCGGTGGGGGCCAGCCCCAGCATTTT.

V is TRBV27 and J is TRBJ1-1; the D gene is possibly TRBD1 (5 bases). The V gene's germline CDR1 is MNHEY and CDR2 SMNVEV (reference sequence). CDR3 length equals 15 residues. V was pared by 2 bases and J by 1 base, with 11 bases between. CDR3 sequence reads: CASSLAGPQNTEAFF. DNA of the CDR3: TGTGCCAGCAGTTTAGCGGGACCCCAGAACACTGAAGCTTTCTTT.

The gene calls are TRBV19 and TRBJ1-1; TRBD1 agrees at 7 bases. This CDR3 is 15 amino acids long. The V gene end was trimmed by 4 bases and the J gene end by 0 bases; junction bases not matched to a gene: 5. Germline V gene data show CDR1 as LNHDA and CDR2 as SQIVND (reference sequence). CDR3 bases: TGTGCCAGTAGTACGGGACAGCTCATGAACACTGAAGCTTTCTTT. Its translation is CASSTGQLMNTEAFF.

This clone occurred a few times. The chain carries TRBV5-1 and TRBJ2-3; 9 positions match TRBD1. The V gene end was trimmed by 1 base and the J gene end by 4 bases; junction bases not matched to a gene: 4. The CDR3 contains 15 residues. The germline CDR1 and CDR2 sequences are SGHRS and YFSETQ. Here the CDR3 DNA reads TGCGCCAGCAGCTTGTCCAACAGGGGGCCAGATACGCAGTATTTT. It yields the protein CASSLSNRGPDTQYF.